This T cell receptor beta chain was sequenced in a study of T-cell memory formation after mild COVID-19. About the study: TCR clustering was largely donor specific. Whole-study results and caveats: For second-wave clones that peaked at day 37, SARS-CoV-2 specificity went unverified.

Each CDR3 protein gets one entry after TCRdb re-called the 5' RACE reads with MiXCR. The data contain around 200,000 distinct CDR3 sequences, over 9.5% of them singletons. CDR3 length: 16 amino acids. Trimming removed 0 bases at V and 5 bases at J, with 16 bases between. Germline values: CDR1 DFQATT, CDR2 SNEGSKA (reference sequence). This clonotype was seen a few times. Its antigen is not identified. The chain links TRBV20-1 to TRBJ1-4; no clear D. This receptor was taken from a man between 18 and 29 years old who had mild COVID-19 (a few samples of this study predate the infection). Cell type and time point are not known. The source material was PBMCs or a T cell subset sorted from them (not recorded which). CDR3 nucleotides: TGCAGTGCTAGAGATTTTAGTTTCCGAAGGAATGAAAAACTGTTTTTT. The encoded protein is CSARDFSFRRNEKLFF.